This T cell receptor beta chain was sequenced during a study of regulatory T cells in long-lasting Graves disease. General observations from the study: Investigators studied peripheral blood only, not thyroid tissue. Newly diagnosed Graves' patients exceeded persistent ones in TCR diversity.

According to the study, TCR beta libraries were built with iRepertoire HTBI primers and CDR3-region Arm-PCR. TCRdb independently ran MiXCR on the multiplex PCR reads; one entry per CDR3 protein. The sample has 300,000 to 400,000 distinct CDR3 sequences; about a sixth are singletons. This clonotype was observed many times. Its antigen is not identified. Time point indicated: newly diagnosed GD, antithyroid drugs for less than 3 months. Extracted RNA from PBMCs served as the source of the TCR library. The sequences come from peripheral blood mononuclear cells (PBMCs), collected at new diagnosis, from a patient treated with antithyroid drugs. This TCR was recovered from a female donor with Graves disease.

The CDR3 sequence is CASSHPRDSFTDTQYF. The DNA for the CDR3 is TGTGCCAGCAGTCACCCCCGGGACAGCTTCACAGATACGCAGTATTTT. The rearrangement links TRBV2 to TRBJ2-3, with 7 bases lining up with TRBD1. CDR3 length equals 16 residues. CDR1 SNHLY and CDR2 FYNNEI come from the germline V gene. V lost 5 bases, J lost 2 bases, and 10 bases stayed unmatched.